Described below is a single TCR beta chain sequence and its context. What it binds is not known. The sample comes from a study of cytomegalovirus exposure and HLA in healthy donors. On the study more broadly: A prior analysis found about 120 million unique TCR beta sequences from 170 million or so T cells. Study-wide findings and caveats: 164 TCR beta chains were listed as cytomegalovirus-associated. Association of fewer than 20,000 TCR beta sequences with HLA alleles was found at 0.05 false discovery rate in a later analysis. Reports showed the classifier diagnosing cytomegalovirus status with high specificity and sensitivity.

The ends were cut back, 8 bases at V and 0 bases at J, with 10 bases in the middle. Germline V gives CDR1 SGHVS, CDR2 FQNEAQ. The CDR3 is 13 amino acids. PCR amplification relied on 60 Vbeta primers (plus 13 Jbeta primers). The assay was immunoSEQ multiplex PCR, and TCRdb's table has in-frame clones only and misses some. The sample holds 150,000 to 200,000 clones, roughly 80% seen once. Sequencing was carried out using PBMCs. V gene TRBV7-8 combines with J gene TRBJ1-1; unclear D gene. This TCR was recovered from a young woman in good health and CMV-seronegative. The CDR3 region is CASSPYLNTEAFF. DNA of the CDR3: TGTGCCAGCTCGCCCTACTTGAACACTGAAGCTTTCTTT.